The 21 T cell receptor beta chains presented below share a single source sample, sequenced in a study of blood T cell repertoires in COVID-19. Method: immunoSEQ multiplex PCR; TCRdb's copy keeps in-frame clones and lacks some. In the table there are 300,000 or so clones, approximately 90% of which are singletons. Sequences were obtained from PBMCs or T cells enriched from blood (not recorded which). These receptors were collected from a woman aged 30 to 39 who had recovered from COVID-19.

This clone was seen just once. The chain uses TRBV19 and TRBJ2-1; TRBD2 matches 11 bases. Per the germline V gene, CDR1 is LNHDA and CDR2 is SQIVND (reference sequence). The length of the CDR3 is 15 residues. Trimming cost V 3 bases and J 6 bases; bases outside gene matches: 4. CDR3 nucleotide sequence: TGTGCCAGTAGTATTCTAGCGGGGGGCGGCAATGAGCAGTTCTTC. It yields the protein CASSILAGGGNEQFF.

The chain couples TRBV5-1 to TRBJ1-3; D unclear. CDR3 length equals 14 residues. The germline V gene encodes CDR1 SGHRS and CDR2 YFSETQ. The ends were cut back, 2 bases at V and 4 bases at J, with 10 bases in the middle. In DNA form, the CDR3 reads TGCGCCAGCAGCTTTGGACTCTCGGGAAACACCATATATTTT. This sequence encodes CASSFGLSGNTIYF.

In this sample, this clone turned up once. The V gene is TRBV15, the J gene TRBJ2-7; D perhaps matches TRBD1 (5 bases). In germline, CDR1 is LNHNV, CDR2 YYDKDF (reference sequence). The length of the CDR3 is 15 residues. V lost 0 bases and J 9 bases, leaving 18 bases between the germline ends. The DNA for the CDR3 is TGTGCCACCAGCAGAGATTCTGGGGCAGGGCCCGGGCAGTACTTC. Amino acids: CATSRDSGAGPGQYF.

The genes are TRBV7-9 and TRBJ2-1; 14 positions match TRBD2. Germline-derived CDR1 and CDR2 are SEHNR and FQNEAQ (reference sequence). The V gene end was trimmed by 2 bases and the J gene end by 3 bases; junction bases not matched to a gene: 3. The CDR3 runs to 17 residues. The CDR3: CASSLTGLAGDYNEQFF. CDR3 DNA sequence: TGTGCCAGCAGCTTAACGGGACTAGCGGGGGACTACAATGAGCAGTTCTTC.

The rearrangement links TRBV4-2 to TRBJ1-1; 8 bases are a match to TRBD1. The V and J ends lost 1 base and 5 bases, in that order; junction bases with no gene match: 6. Germline V lookup: CDR1 LGHNA, CDR2 YNFKEQ. The length of the CDR3 is 15 residues. The DNA of the CDR3 is TGTGCCAGCAGCCAAGGAGGACAGGGAGGAACTGAAGCTTTCTTT. This codes for CASSQGGQGGTEAFF.

The rearrangement joins TRBV5-4 to TRBJ1-4; TRBD1 matches at 7 bases. CDR3 length: 16 amino acids. The germline gives CDR1 SGHNT, CDR2 YYREEE (reference sequence). V was clipped by 4 bases and J by 8 bases; unmatched bases: 14. CDR3 sequence (DNA): TGTGCCAGCAGCGGAAAAACAGGGGCAGGAGGAGAAAAACTGTTTTTT. Translation: CASSGKTGAGGEKLFF.

This chain joins TRBV5-1 and TRBJ1-1; a possible D gene is TRBD1 (5 bases). The V and J ends lost 4 bases and 5 bases respectively, with 15 bases between them. There are 14 residues in the CDR3. Germline V gene sequence: CDR1 SGHRS, CDR2 YFSETQ. The CDR3 DNA reads TGCGCCAGCAGCCCGGCGGTGGGGCAGACTGAAGCTTTCTTT. This codes for CASSPAVGQTEAFF.

The V and J genes are TRBV19 and TRBJ1-2, with D uncertain. Germline CDR1 and CDR2: LNHDA and SQIVND (reference sequence). This CDR3 is built from 14 residues. Trimming removed 0 bases from V and 4 bases from J, with 9 bases in between. The CDR3 spells CASSIDTATYGYTF. The CDR3 DNA is TGTGCCAGTAGTATAGATACAGCCACCTATGGCTACACCTTC. Drawing the rest from reference TRBV19 and TRBJ1-2, the complete variable domain is DGGITQSPKYLFRKEGQNVTLSCEQNLNHDAMYWYRQDPGQGLRLIYYSQIVNDFQKGDIAEGYSVSREKKESFPLTVTSAQKNPTAFYLCASSIDTATYGYTFGSGTRLTVV.

The rearrangement uses TRBV29-1 and TRBJ2-3; 11 bases match TRBD2. After removal of 5 bases from V and 1 base from J, the junction contained 11 bases not matched to a gene. Looked up from germline, CDR1 is SQVTM and CDR2 is ANQGSEA. The CDR3 is made up of 17 amino acids. In nucleotides, the CDR3 is TGCAGCGTTACCGGGACTAGCGGTCCTGGGGGCACAGATACGCAGTATTTT. Amino acids: CSVTGTSGPGGTDTQYF.

The rearrangement links TRBV7-8 to TRBJ1-2, with 8 bases that match TRBD1. Germline lookup yields CDR1 SGHVS and CDR2 FQNEAQ. This CDR3 comprises 14 residues. V lost 1 base to trimming and J lost 6 bases; unmatched junction nucleotides: 4. Written as DNA, the CDR3 is TGTGCCAGCAGCTTAGTAGTGGGACAGGATGGCTACACCTTC. This translates into CASSLVVGQDGYTF.

The chain has TRBV4-1 and TRBJ1-6; 8 nucleotides line up with TRBD1. Germline V lookup: CDR1 MGHRA, CDR2 YSYEKL. CDR3 length: 15 amino acids. The ends lost 3 bases at V and 9 bases at J; junction bases unmatched: 7. Written as DNA, the CDR3 is TGCGCCAGCAGCCAGACGACAGGGGTGATTTCACCCCTCCACTTT. Translation gives CASSQTTGVISPLHF.

The chain uses TRBV9 and TRBJ1-6; D gene ambiguous. Germline CDR1 and CDR2: SGDLS and YYNGEE. V lost 1 base, J lost 4 bases, and 9 bases lay in between. This CDR3 is 15 amino acids long. CDR3: CASSVSEAYNSPLHF. The CDR3 DNA follows: TGTGCCAGCAGCGTATCTGAGGCATATAATTCACCCCTCCACTTT.

The chain links TRBV5-1 to TRBJ2-5; the match to TRBD2 covers 9 bases. CDR1 is SGHRS and CDR2 is YFSETQ in the germline V gene. The CDR3 sequence is 18 residues long. Losses at the gene ends were 3 bases for V and 5 bases for J; bases not matched to a gene: 17. The CDR3 coding sequence is TGCGCCAGCAGCTCCCCCGAGGAGGTAGCGGGGGCCCGGGAGACCCAGTACTTC. The encoded protein is CASSSPEEVAGARETQYF.

This rearrangement joins TRBV6-5 to TRBJ2-7; TRBD1 matches 9 bases. The CDR3 is 14 residues long. Trimming at V came to 5 bases and at J to 5 bases, leaving 7 bases not matched to a gene. The germline V gene encodes CDR1 MNHEY and CDR2 SVGAGI. This CDR3 is CASSTGQGRNEQYF. CDR3 sequence (DNA): TGTGCCAGCAGTACCGGACAGGGGAGGAACGAGCAGTACTTC.

V is TRBV10-3 and J is TRBJ2-2; 13 positions agree with TRBD2. CDR3 length equals 15 residues. The junction had 1 base not matched to a gene; V was cut back by 4 bases and J by 5 bases. Germline V gives CDR1 ENHRY, CDR2 SYGVKD. The CDR3 nucleotides read TGTGCCATCAGTGGGACTAGCGGGGGTACCGGGGAGCTGTTTTTT. Its protein is CAISGTSGGTGELFF.

This chain uses TRBV5-6 with TRBJ1-5; a weak D match, TRBD1 (5 bases). The CDR3 covers 13 residues. With 0 bases removed from V and 7 bases from J, the gap between germline ends came to 8 bases. Germline assignment: CDR1 SGHDT and CDR2 YYEEEE. In DNA, the CDR3 is TGTGCCAGCAGCTTGGTGGGGGGGCAGCCCCAGCATTTT. It specifies CASSLVGGQPQHF. The full variable domain, in which reference TRBV5-6 and TRBJ1-5 provide the parts outside the CDR3, is DAGVTQSPTHLIKTRGQQVTLRCSPKSGHDTVSWYQQALGQGPQFIFQYYEEEERQRGNFPDRFSGHQFPNYSSELNVNALLLGDSALYLCASSLVGGQPQHFGDGTRLSIL.

The chain carries TRBV18 and TRBJ1-6; a weak D match, TRBD1 (6 bases). The CDR3 length is 17 residues. Per the germline V gene, CDR1 is KGHSH and CDR2 is LQKENI. V lost 6 bases and J lost 0, with 15 bases in between. Here the CDR3 DNA reads TGTGCCAGCTCCCCATACAGGGTGAGCTCCTATAATTCACCCCTCCACTTT. Translating it yields CASSPYRVSSYNSPLHF.

The gene calls are TRBV27 and TRBJ2-5, with 9 bases aligning to TRBD1. This CDR3 is 12 amino acids long. Germline CDR1 and CDR2: MNHEY and SMNVEV (reference sequence). J was trimmed by 6 bases and V by 6 bases; bases with no gene match: 2. As DNA, the CDR3 is TGTGCCAGCAGGACAGGGGGAAAGACCCAGTACTTC. Protein: CASRTGGKTQYF.

J is TRBJ1-1 and V is TRBV7-8; 9 bases are shared with TRBD1. This CDR3 spans 13 amino acids. The J segment lost 5 bases and the V segment lost 3 bases, leaving 1 base of the junction unmatched. CDR1 is SGHVS and CDR2 is FQNEAQ in the germline V gene. This chain's CDR3 is CASSLTGGTEAFF. The CDR3 region has the DNA TGTGCCAGCAGCTTGACAGGGGGGACTGAAGCTTTCTTT.

The chain carries TRBV5-6 and TRBJ1-2; 7 bases line up with TRBD1. Looked up from germline, CDR1 is SGHDT and CDR2 is YYEEEE. The length of the CDR3 is 14 residues. The V gene end was trimmed by 3 bases and the J gene end by 0 bases; junction bases not matched to a gene: 2. The CDR3 DNA follows: TGTGCCAGCAGCTGGGACAGCGCTAACTATGGCTACACCTTC. This encodes CASSWDSANYGYTF.

Only one count was recorded for this clone. The chain combines TRBV19 with TRBJ2-7; 10 nucleotides match TRBD1. The CDR3 is 14 residues long. After removal of 8 bases from V and 2 bases from J, the junction contained 6 bases not matched to a gene. Germline CDR1 reads LNHDA; CDR2 reads SQIVND (reference sequence). The CDR3 DNA follows: TGTGCCAGTGGGACCGGGACAGGGGCCTACGAGCAGTACTTC. Its protein is CASGTGTGAYEQYF. The full variable domain, with the rest looked up from reference TRBV19 and TRBJ2-7, is DGGITQSPKYLFRKEGQNVTLSCEQNLNHDAMYWYRQDPGQGLRLIYYSQIVNDFQKGDIAEGYSVSREKKESFPLTVTSAQKNPTAFYLCASGTGTGAYEQYFGPGTRLTVT.